Detailed here is one T cell receptor (beta chain). Its target is unknown. This entry comes from a study of immune cell composition in non-small cell lung cancer. Turning to the study itself: Histologic subtype was mainly adenocarcinoma or squamous cell carcinoma. The study, taken as a whole, reports: Squamous lung tumours showed higher top 10 clone scores and clonality than adenocarcinomas. Adenocarcinomas with higher top tumour-associated clone frequency had more reactive TILs. Shared sequences between tumour-reactive and dominant in vivo clones were not proven.

The CDR3 is 15 amino acids. Clones were read by immunoSEQ multiplex PCR, and TCRdb kept only the in-frame ones, dropping some. The sample yields 14,000 to 15,000 clones, around 68% seen once. This clonotype was obtained from a human donor with non-small cell lung cancer. The V call is TRBV21-1, the J call TRBJ2-7; the D call TRBD1 from the table was never checked on the DNA. TRBV21-1 constitutes a pseudogene. The sequencing sample was made of lung tumor tissue. This chain's CDR3 is CASSNIPFHRGALNF. The CDR3 region has the DNA TGTGCCAGCAGCAATATACCTTTCCACAGGGGCGCGTTAAACTTC.